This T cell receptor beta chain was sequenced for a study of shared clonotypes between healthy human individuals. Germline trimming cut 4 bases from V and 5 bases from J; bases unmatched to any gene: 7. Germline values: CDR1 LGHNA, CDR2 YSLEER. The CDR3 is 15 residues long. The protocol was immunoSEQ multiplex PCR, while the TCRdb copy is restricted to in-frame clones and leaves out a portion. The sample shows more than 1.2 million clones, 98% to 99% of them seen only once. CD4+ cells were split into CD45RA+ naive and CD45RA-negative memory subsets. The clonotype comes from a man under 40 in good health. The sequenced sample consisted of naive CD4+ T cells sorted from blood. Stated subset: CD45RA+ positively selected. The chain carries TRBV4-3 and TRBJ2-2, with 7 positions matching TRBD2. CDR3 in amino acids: CASSLAGVGTGELFF. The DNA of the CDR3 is TGCGCCAGCAGCCTGGCGGGAGTCGGAACCGGGGAGCTGTTTTTT.